This note documents a single T cell receptor (beta chain) sequence. Profiled with immunoSEQ multiplex PCR; TCRdb holds only in-frame clones, not every one. The sample lists 70,000 or so clones, over 60% occurring once. This specimen belongs to a study of T cell responses to AZD1222 COVID-19 vaccine. This specimen consisted of peripheral blood, obtained on day 0 of AZD1222 vaccination. The TCR comes from an adult in good health.

The CDR3 reads CASSWVEGLYNTDTQYF. The DNA for the CDR3 is TGTGCCAGCAGTTGGGTGGAGGGACTCTATAATACAGATACGCAGTATTTT. The chain is built from TRBV6-8 and TRBJ2-3, with a possible D match to TRBD2 (6 bases). Looked up from germline, CDR1 is MNHGY and CDR2 is SAAAGT. V was shortened by 4 bases and J by 3 bases, with 20 bases between the two germline ends. CDR3 length equals 17 residues.